This T cell receptor beta chain was sequenced for a study of blood T cell repertoires in COVID-19 (TCRdb year 2020). Regarding the research as a whole: The collaborator samples originated in the United States, Italy and Spain and spanned the acute and convalescent phases of COVID-19. The prospective study material was composed of cDNA or gDNA derived from T cells, B-cell-depleted T cells, or PBMCs. Samples came from the ongoing ImmuneRACE study (first 160 participants) plus 1,254 subjects from 6 global collaborators. Where available, HLA class I and class II types were obtained from metadata supplied by the sample provider rather than from assay-based typing. The sample metadata nearly always contained a de-identified subject ID, COVID-19 status, age in years and sex. A freely available public database, intended as a resource for researchers studying the immune response to SARS-CoV-2, is where the repertoires were released. Deeply sampled blood TCRbeta repertoires from subjects exposed to, actively infected with, or recovered from COVID-19 were included in the dataset. What the research found in general, with its limitations: The amount of clinical and demographic metadata varied by source and participant and was provided uncurated.

As for this clone: The antigen it recognizes is unknown. Base qualities are not at hand, and no much larger clone is one base apart. Different DNA sequences within this sample yield the same CDR3.

CDR1 SGHRS and CDR2 YFSETQ were looked up in the germline V gene. Inclusive of the bounding cysteine and phenylalanine, the CDR3 is 14 residues long. The entry retains the CDR3 DNA only, 42 bases that are in frame from base 1. Compared with germline, V lacks 2 bases and J lacks 7 bases; bases without a gene match: 4. TCRbeta CDR3 regions were amplified from genomic DNA by means of the immunoSEQ Assay, a bias-controlled multiplex PCR. From the authors' description of their analysis: The number of nucleated cells in each sample was estimated from the amplification of reference gene primers within the assay. To quantify the absolute abundance of each unique TCRbeta CDR3 rearrangement, sequence reads were collapsed and filtered. For each sample, productive Simpson clonality was calculated as the square root of Simpson's diversity index across productive rearrangements. TCRdb stores this immuneACCESS table with in-frame sequences only. Part of the clones is absent; in the studies checked, under half of the shortfall reflects unresolved V genes, and no reason is known for the rest. That table is the source of V, J and clone size, and D and trimming were worked out from the DNA. A total of over 200,000 clones appear in this sample, around four fifths of them only once. The ten largest clones capture approximately 15% of the sample.

Participants in the prospective study were enrolled through a virtual design, were aged about 18 to 89 years, and lived in fewer than 30 United States geographic areas. In the prospective study, cohorts were assigned on the basis of participant-reported clinical history obtained from a screening survey and a study questionnaire. Recovered participants in ImmuneRACE Cohort 3 were defined by two consecutive negative NP/OP PCR tests, clearance by a healthcare professional, or resolution of symptoms. In the prospective study, mobile phlebotomists collected whole blood, serum and a nasopharyngeal or oropharyngeal swab from each participant. Additional blood draws and questionnaires over an approximately 2-month period could optionally be provided by prospective study participants. Prospective study blood samples were shipped either frozen or at room temperature before DNA extraction.

The chain joins TRBV5-1 to TRBJ1-5, with 9 bases in between that match TRBD1. The receptor comes from a man between 40 and 49 years old who had recovered from COVID-19. Sequencing was carried out using PBMCs or T cells enriched from blood (not recorded which). CDR3 sequence: CASSFTGGGQPQHF. The nucleotide sequence is TGCGCCAGCAGCTTTACAGGGGGCGGCCAGCCCCAGCATTTT.